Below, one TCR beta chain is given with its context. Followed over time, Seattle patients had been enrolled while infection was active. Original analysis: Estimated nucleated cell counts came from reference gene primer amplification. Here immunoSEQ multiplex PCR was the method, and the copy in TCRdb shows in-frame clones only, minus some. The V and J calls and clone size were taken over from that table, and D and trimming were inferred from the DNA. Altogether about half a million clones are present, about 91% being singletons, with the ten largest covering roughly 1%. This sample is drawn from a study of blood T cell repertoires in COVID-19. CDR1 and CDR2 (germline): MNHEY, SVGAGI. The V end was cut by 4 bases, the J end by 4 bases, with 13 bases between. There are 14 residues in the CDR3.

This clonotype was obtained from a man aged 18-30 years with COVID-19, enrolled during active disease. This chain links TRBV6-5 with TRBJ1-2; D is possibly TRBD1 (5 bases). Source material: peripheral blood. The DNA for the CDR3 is TGTGCCAGCAGTTCAGGGTCTTTTGGCTATGGCTACACCTTC. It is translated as CASSSGSFGYGYTF.